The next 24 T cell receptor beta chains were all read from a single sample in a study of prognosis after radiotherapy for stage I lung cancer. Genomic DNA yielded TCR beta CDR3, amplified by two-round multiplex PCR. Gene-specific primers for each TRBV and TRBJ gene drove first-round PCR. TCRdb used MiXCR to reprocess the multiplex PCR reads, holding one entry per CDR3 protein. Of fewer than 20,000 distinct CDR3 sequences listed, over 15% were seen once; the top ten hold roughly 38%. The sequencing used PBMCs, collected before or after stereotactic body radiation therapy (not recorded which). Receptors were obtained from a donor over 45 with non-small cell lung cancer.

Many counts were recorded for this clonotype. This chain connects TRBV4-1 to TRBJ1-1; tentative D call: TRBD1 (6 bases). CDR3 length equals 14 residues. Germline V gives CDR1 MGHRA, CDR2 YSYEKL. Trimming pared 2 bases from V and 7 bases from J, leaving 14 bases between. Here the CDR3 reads CASSQTAQGSEAFF. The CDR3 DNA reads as TGCGCCAGCAGCCAAACAGCGCAGGGGAGTGAAGCTTTCTTT.

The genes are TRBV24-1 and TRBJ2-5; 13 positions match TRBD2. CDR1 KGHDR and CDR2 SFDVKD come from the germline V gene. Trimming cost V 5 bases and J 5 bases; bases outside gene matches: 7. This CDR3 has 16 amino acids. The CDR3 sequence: CATSAATSGGWETQYF. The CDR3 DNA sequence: TGTGCCACCAGTGCCGCGACTAGCGGGGGGTGGGAGACCCAGTACTTC.

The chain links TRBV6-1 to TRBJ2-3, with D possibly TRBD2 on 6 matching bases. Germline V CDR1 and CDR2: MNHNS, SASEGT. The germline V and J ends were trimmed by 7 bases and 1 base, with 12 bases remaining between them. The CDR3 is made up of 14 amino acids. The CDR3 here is CASTSGGGTDTQYF. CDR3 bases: TGTGCCAGCACCTCGGGCGGGGGCACAGATACGCAGTATTTT.

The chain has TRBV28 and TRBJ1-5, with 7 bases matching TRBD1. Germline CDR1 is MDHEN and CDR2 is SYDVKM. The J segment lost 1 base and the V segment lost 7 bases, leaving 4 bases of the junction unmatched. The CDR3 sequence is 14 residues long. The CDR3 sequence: CASNTGVSNQPQHF. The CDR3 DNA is TGTGCCAGCAATACAGGGGTGAGCAATCAGCCCCAGCATTTT.

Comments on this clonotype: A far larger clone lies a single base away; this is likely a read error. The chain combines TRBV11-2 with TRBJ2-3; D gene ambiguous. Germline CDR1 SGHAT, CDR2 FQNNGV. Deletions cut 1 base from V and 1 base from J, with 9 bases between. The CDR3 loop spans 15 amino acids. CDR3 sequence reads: CASSLVGRGTDTQYF. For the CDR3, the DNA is TGTGCCAGCAGCTTAGTCGGACGTGGCACAGATACGCAGTATTTT.

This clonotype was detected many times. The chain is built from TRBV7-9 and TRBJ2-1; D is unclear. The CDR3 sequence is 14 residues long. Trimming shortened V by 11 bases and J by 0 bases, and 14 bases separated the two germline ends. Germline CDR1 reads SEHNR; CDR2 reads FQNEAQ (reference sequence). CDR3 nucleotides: TGTGCCGCGACCTTTGGGGACTCCTACAATGAGCAGTTCTTC. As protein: CAATFGDSYNEQFF.

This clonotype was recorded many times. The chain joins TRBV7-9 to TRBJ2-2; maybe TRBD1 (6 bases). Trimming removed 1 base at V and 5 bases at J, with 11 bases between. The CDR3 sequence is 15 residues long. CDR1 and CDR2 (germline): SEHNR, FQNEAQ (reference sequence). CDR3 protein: CASSLVEQGTGELFF. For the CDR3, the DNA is TGTGCCAGCAGCTTAGTAGAACAGGGAACCGGGGAGCTGTTTTTT.

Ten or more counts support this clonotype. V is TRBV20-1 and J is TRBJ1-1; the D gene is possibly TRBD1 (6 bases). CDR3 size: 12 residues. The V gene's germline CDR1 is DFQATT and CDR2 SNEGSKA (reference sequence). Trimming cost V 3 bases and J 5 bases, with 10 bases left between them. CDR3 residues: CSASGGRTEAFF. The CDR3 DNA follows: TGCAGTGCTAGCGGGGGGCGGACTGAAGCTTTCTTT.

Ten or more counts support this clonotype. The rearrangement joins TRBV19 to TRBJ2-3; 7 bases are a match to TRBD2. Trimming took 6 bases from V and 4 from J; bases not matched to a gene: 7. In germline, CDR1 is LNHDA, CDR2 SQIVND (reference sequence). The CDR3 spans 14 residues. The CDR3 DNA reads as TGTGCCAGTAGGAACTTTGCGGGGGCAGATACGCAGTATTTT. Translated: CASRNFAGADTQYF.

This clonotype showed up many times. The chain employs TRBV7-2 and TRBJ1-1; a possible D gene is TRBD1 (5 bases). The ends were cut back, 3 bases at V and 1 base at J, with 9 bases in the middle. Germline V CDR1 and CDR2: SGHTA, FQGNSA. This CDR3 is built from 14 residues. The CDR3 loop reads CASSFVDRNTEAFF. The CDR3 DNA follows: TGTGCCAGCAGCTTCGTCGACAGGAACACTGAAGCTTTCTTT.

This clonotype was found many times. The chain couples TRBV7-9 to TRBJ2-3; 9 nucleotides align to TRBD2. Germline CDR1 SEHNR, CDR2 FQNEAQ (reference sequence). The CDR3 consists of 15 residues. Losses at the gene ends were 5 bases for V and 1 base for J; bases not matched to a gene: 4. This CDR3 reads CASSAAGGRTDTQYF. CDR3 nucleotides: TGTGCCAGCAGCGCCGCGGGGGGGCGCACAGATACGCAGTATTTT.

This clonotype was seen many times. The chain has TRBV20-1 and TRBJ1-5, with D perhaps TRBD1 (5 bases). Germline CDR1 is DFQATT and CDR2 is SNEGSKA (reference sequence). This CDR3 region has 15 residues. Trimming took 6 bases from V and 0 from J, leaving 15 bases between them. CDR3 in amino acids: CSAGGSSYSNQPQHF. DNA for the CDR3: TGCAGTGCGGGGGGGAGCAGCTATAGCAATCAGCCCCAGCATTTT.

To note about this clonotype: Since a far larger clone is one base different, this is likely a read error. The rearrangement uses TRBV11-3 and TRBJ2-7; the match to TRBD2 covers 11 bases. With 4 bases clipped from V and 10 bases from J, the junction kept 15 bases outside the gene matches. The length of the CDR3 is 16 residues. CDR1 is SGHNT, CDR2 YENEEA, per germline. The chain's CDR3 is CASSSRGTSGQESQYF. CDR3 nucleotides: TGTGCCAGCAGCTCCCGCGGGACTAGCGGCCAAGAGTCCCAGTACTTC.

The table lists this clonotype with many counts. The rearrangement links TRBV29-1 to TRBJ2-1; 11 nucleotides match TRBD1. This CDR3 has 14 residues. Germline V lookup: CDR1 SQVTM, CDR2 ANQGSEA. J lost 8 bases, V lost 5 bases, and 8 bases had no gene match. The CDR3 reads CSVLRDRGLDEQFF. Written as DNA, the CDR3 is TGCAGCGTTCTCCGGGACAGGGGGTTGGATGAGCAGTTCTTC.

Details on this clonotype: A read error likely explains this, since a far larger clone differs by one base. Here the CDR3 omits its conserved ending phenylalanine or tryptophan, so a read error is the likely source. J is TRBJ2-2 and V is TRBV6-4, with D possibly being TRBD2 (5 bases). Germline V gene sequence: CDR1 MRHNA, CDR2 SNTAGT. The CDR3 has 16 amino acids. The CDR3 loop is CASSYSAAANTGELFY. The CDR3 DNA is TGTGCCAGCAGTTACTCGGCAGCGGCGAACACCGGGGAGCTGTTTTAT.

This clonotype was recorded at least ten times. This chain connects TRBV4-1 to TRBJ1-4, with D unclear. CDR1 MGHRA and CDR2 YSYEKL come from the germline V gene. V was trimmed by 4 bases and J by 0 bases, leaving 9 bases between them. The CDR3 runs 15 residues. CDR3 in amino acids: CASSRTAATNEKLFF. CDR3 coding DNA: TGCGCCAGCAGCCGGACGGCCGCAACTAATGAAAAACTGTTTTTT.

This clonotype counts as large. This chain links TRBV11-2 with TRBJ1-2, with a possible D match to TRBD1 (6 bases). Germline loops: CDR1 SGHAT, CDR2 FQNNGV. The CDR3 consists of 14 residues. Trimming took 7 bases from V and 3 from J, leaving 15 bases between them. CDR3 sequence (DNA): TGTGCCAGCACCCAGACAGGCGACTACTATGGCTACACCTTC. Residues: CASTQTGDYYGYTF.

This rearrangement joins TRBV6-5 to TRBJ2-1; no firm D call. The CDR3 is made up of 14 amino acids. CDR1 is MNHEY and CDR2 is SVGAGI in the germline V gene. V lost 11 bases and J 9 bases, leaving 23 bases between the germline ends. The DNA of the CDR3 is TGTGCCTGCACGCCCAGCCCCTCTTTGCGTGAGCAGTTCTTC. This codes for CACTPSPSLREQFF.

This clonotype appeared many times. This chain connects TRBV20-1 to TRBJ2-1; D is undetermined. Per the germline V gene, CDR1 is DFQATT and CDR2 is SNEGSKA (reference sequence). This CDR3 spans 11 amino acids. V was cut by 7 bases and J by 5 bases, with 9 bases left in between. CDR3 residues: CSGGANNEQFF. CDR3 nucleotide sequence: TGCAGTGGTGGTGCAAACAATGAGCAGTTCTTC.

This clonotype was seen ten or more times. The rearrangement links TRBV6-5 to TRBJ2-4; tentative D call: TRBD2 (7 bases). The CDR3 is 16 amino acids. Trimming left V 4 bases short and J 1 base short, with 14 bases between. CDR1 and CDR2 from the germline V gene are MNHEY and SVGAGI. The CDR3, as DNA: TGTGCCAGCAGTTCGAAGGGGGGGCGTGCCAAAAACATTCAGTACTTC. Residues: CASSSKGGRAKNIQYF.

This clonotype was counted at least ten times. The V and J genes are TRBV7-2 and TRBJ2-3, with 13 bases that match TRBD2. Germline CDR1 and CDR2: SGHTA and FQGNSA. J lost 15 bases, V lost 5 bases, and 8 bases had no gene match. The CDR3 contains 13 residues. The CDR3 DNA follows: TGTGCCAGCAGCGTCGGGACTAGCGGGACCAATTATTTT. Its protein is CASSVGTSGTNYF.

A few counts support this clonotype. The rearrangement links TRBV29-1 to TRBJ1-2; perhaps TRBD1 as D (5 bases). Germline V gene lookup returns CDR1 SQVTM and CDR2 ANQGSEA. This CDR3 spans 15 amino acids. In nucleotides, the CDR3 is TGCGTTGAAGATGATTTTGGGGCCTCCTCATATGGCTACACCTTC. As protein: CVEDDFGASSYGYTF.

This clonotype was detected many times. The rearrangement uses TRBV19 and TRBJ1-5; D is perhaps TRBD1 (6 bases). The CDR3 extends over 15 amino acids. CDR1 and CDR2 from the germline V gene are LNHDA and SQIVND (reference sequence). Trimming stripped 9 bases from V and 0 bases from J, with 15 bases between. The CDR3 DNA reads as TGTGCCAGCAACCCGGGACACAATAGCAATCAGCCCCAGCATTTT. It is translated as CASNPGHNSNQPQHF.

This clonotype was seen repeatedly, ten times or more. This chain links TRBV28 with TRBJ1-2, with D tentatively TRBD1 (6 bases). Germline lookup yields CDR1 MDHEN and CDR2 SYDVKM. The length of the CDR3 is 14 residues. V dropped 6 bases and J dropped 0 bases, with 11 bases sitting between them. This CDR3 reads CASRTGLANYGYTF. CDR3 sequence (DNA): TGTGCCAGCAGGACAGGCTTAGCTAACTATGGCTACACCTTC.